The clone carrying this T cell receptor beta chain was seen at least ten times. Quantitative 5'-RACE was performed with molecular barcodes, and it yielded the TCR beta libraries. TCRdb re-derived calls from the 5' RACE reads in MiXCR, one entry per CDR3 protein. The data hold a few hundred thousand distinct CDR3 sequences, with about 10% observed a single time. This record belongs to a study of CD8 T cells in ankylosing spondylitis. The sequence was collected from a male donor with ankylosing spondylitis or in good health (not recorded which). Sequencing was performed on blood, either unsorted or a sorted T cell fraction (not recorded which).

DNA for the CDR3: TGTGCCAGCACCCCGGGACTATTAAACACCGGGGAGCTGTTTTTT. Amino acid sequence: CASTPGLLNTGELFF. The chain uses TRBV2 and TRBJ2-2; 7 bases match TRBD2. This CDR3 region has 15 residues. Germline V gives CDR1 SNHLY, CDR2 FYNNEI. The V gene end was trimmed by 7 bases and the J gene end by 2 bases; junction bases not matched to a gene: 7. Together with reference TRBV2 and TRBJ2-2, the CDR3 gives the full variable domain: EPEVTQTPSHQVTQMGQEVILRCVPISNHLYFYWYRQILGQKVEFLVSFYNNEISEKSEIFDDQFSVERPDGSNFTLKIRSTKLEDSAMYFCASTPGLLNTGELFFGEGSRLTVL.